Each of the 3 T cell receptor beta chains below was sequenced from the same sample in a study of human T cells and chemical hapten exposure (dated by TCRdb to 2020 to 2023). Library preparation was by RACE. Sequencing instrument: NextSeq 500. The public reads were reprocessed in TCRdb via fastp at Q25 and MiXCR, keeping in-frame beta chains. Every distinct CDR3 protein forms one entry, paired with its most common genes and DNA. The sample profile shows approximately 80,000 distinct CDR3 sequences; about 15% of them were found once. The ten largest clones capture roughly 4.9% of the sample. Sample time point, as interpreted from the label and publication: pre-sensitization, week 0. Read against the paper, the sample's treatment or condition label means: therapeutic diphenylcyclopropenone sensitization with weekly scalp DPC. This sample comprised whole blood, obtained in connection with sensitization to the hapten diphenylcyclopropenone (DPC). All receptors come from a woman in her forties or fifties with alopecia areata. Some clones in this sample may be carry-over from other donors' samples.

This clonotype was counted between two and nine times. This chain joins TRBV7-9 and TRBJ1-1; no firm D call. Germline CDR1 and CDR2: SEHNR and FQNEAQ (reference sequence). The V and J ends lost 4 bases and 0 bases respectively, with 9 bases between them. This CDR3 has 14 amino acids. The DNA of the CDR3 is TGTGCCAGCAGCTCCCTTTCAGTGAACACTGAAGCTTTCTTT. This codes for CASSSLSVNTEAFF.

This clonotype came up a few times. This chain uses TRBV9 with TRBJ2-3, with 8 bases lining up with TRBD1. Trimming took 10 bases from V and 6 from J; bases not matched to a gene: 13. This CDR3 region has 14 residues. The germline V gene encodes CDR1 SGDLS and CDR2 YYNGEE. CDR3 protein: CASQPRGRIDTQYF. The CDR3 region has the DNA TGTGCCTCACAACCCAGGGGGCGCATTGATACGCAGTATTTT.

J is TRBJ1-5 and V is TRBV12-3 or TRBV12-4; no firm D call. CDR3 length: 13 residues. V was pared by 6 bases and J by 5 bases, with 11 bases between. The CDR3 sequence is CASRPEGDQPQHF. In nucleotides, the CDR3 is TGTGCCAGCAGGCCCGAGGGCGATCAGCCCCAGCATTTT.